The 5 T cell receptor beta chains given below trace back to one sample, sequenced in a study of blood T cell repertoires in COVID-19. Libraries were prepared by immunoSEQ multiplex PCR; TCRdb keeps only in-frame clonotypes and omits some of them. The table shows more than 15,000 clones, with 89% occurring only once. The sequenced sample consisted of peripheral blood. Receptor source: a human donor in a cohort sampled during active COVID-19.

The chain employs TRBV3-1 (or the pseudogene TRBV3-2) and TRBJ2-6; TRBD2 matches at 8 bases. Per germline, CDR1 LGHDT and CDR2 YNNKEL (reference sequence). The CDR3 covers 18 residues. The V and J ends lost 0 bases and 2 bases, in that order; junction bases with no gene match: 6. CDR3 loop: CASSQDAGGATGANVLTF. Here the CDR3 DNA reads TGTGCCAGCAGCCAAGATGCGGGGGGCGCAACTGGGGCCAACGTCCTGACTTTC.

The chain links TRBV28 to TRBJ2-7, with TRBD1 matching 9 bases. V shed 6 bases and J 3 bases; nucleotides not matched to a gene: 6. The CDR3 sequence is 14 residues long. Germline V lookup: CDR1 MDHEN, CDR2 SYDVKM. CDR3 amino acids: CASRRDRDSYEQYF. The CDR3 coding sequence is TGTGCCAGCAGGAGGGACAGGGACAGCTACGAGCAGTACTTC.

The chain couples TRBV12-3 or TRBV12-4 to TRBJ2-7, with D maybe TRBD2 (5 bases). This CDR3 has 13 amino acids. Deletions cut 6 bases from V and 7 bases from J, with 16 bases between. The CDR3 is CASRSSGVYEQYF. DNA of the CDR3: TGTGCCAGCAGGAGCTCCGGGGTCTATGAGCAGTACTTC.

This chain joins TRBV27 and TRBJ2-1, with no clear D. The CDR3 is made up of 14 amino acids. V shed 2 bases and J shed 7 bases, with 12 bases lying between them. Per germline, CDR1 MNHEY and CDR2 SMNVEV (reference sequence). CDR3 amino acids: CASSLQVRENEQFF. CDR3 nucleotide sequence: TGTGCCAGCAGTTTACAGGTCAGAGAGAATGAGCAGTTCTTC.

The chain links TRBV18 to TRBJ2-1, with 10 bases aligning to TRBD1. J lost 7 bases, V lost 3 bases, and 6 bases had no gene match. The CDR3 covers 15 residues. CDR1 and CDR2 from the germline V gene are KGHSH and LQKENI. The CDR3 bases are TGTGCCAGCTCACCGTGGGACAGGGGATCGAATGAGCAGTTCTTC. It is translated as CASSPWDRGSNEQFF.